What follows are 30 T cell receptor beta chains derived from one specimen sequenced in a study of technical replicates of blood from a few donors. Method: immunoSEQ multiplex PCR; TCRdb's copy keeps in-frame clones and lacks some. The sample records some 79,000 clones, approximately 94% being singletons. Sequencing input: T cells isolated from PBMCs. These receptors were obtained from a human donor in good health.

This chain links TRBV15 with TRBJ2-1, with 11 bases matching TRBD1. The trim removed 3 bases at V and 7 bases at J, leaving 5 bases unmatched. CDR1 is LNHNV, CDR2 YYDKDF, per germline (reference sequence). The CDR3 runs 15 residues. The CDR3 nucleotides read TGTGCCACCAGCAGGGACAGGGGGCTTTGGAATGAGCAGTTCTTC. This translates into CATSRDRGLWNEQFF.

This chain links TRBV28 with TRBJ2-2; D remains unclear. Germline-derived CDR1 and CDR2 are MDHEN and SYDVKM. The V end lost 5 bases, the J end lost 7 bases, and 14 bases lay between the germline ends. The CDR3 spans 14 residues. The CDR3 DNA sequence: TGTGCCAGCAGTCCTACCCCTTTTGACGGGGAGCTGTTTTTT. The encoded protein is CASSPTPFDGELFF.

The rearrangement uses TRBV5-4 and TRBJ2-1, with 9 bases fitting TRBD1. Germline CDR1 reads SGHNT; CDR2 reads YYREEE (reference sequence). CDR3 length: 15 residues. Trimming at V came to 1 base and at J to 7 bases, leaving 6 bases not matched to a gene. As DNA, the CDR3 is TGTGCCAGCAGCTTGACTGGGACAGGGTTGAATGAGCAGTTCTTC. Protein sequence: CASSLTGTGLNEQFF. Together with reference TRBV5-4 and TRBJ2-1, the CDR3 gives the full variable domain: ETGVTQSPTHLIKTRGQQVTLRCSSQSGHNTVSWYQQALGQGPQFIFQYYREEENGRGNFPPRFSGLQFPNYSSELNVNALELDDSALYLCASSLTGTGLNEQFFGPGTRLTVL.

The genes are TRBV14 and TRBJ2-7; TRBD1 agrees at 9 bases. Trimming cost V 1 base and J 0 bases; bases outside gene matches: 10. The CDR3 runs to 18 residues. Germline lookup yields CDR1 SGHDN and CDR2 FVKESK. The CDR3 DNA follows: TGTGCCAGCAGCCAAGGGGGCGGGACAGGGTCTCCCTCCTACGAGCAGTACTTC. Translated, it gives CASSQGGGTGSPSYEQYF.

The chain employs TRBV7-2 and TRBJ1-1, with D uncertain. Germline CDR1 reads SGHTA; CDR2 reads FQGNSA. Trimming left V 5 bases short and J 2 bases short, with 12 bases between. The length of the CDR3 is 14 residues. CDR3 DNA sequence: TGTGCCAGCAGCCCTACAGAGGGTAACACTGAAGCTTTCTTT. Amino acid sequence: CASSPTEGNTEAFF.

This clone has just one count. This chain links TRBV28 with TRBJ1-5; 8 nucleotides agree with TRBD1. The junction had 4 bases not matched to a gene; V was cut back by 5 bases and J by 4 bases. Germline CDR1 reads MDHEN; CDR2 reads SYDVKM. The CDR3 is 14 residues long. The CDR3: CASSPDRENQPQHF. As DNA, the CDR3 is TGTGCCAGCAGTCCGGACAGGGAAAATCAGCCCCAGCATTTT.

J is TRBJ2-7 and V is TRBV14, with D possibly being TRBD2 (6 bases). V was trimmed by 1 base and J by 7 bases, leaving 11 bases between them. The CDR3 extends over 13 amino acids. Per germline, CDR1 SGHDN and CDR2 FVKESK. CDR3 sequence (DNA): TGTGCCAGCAGCCAAGTTACGAGCGGGGAGCAGTACTTC. Translated, it gives CASSQVTSGEQYF.

This chain links TRBV5-1 with TRBJ2-7; perhaps TRBD2 as D (5 bases). V lost 3 bases and J 1 base, leaving 11 bases between the germline ends. The CDR3 has 14 amino acids. The V gene's germline CDR1 is SGHRS and CDR2 YFSETQ. CDR3 bases: TGCGCCAGCAGCTGGCGGGCAGATTCCTACGAGCAGTACTTC. It yields the protein CASSWRADSYEQYF.

The chain joins TRBV7-9 to TRBJ1-1; D not certain. Trimming stripped 0 bases from V and 4 bases from J, with 6 bases between. The length of the CDR3 is 13 residues. The germline CDR1 and CDR2 sequences are SEHNR and FQNEAQ (reference sequence). CDR3 loop: CASSLAQATEAFF. The DNA for the CDR3 is TGTGCCAGCAGCTTAGCCCAGGCCACTGAAGCTTTCTTT.

The chain links TRBV7-3 to TRBJ2-7, with 7 bases fitting TRBD2. CDR3 size: 16 residues. CDR1 is SGHTA, CDR2 FQGTGA, per germline. The V gene end was trimmed by 4 bases and the J gene end by 4 bases; junction bases not matched to a gene: 13. CDR3 region: CASSYSGLGRHYEQYF. In nucleotides, the CDR3 is TGTGCCAGCAGCTATAGCGGGTTAGGGAGGCATTACGAGCAGTACTTC.

This chain joins TRBV27 and TRBJ2-1, with D perhaps matching TRBD2 (6 bases). Germline CDR1 reads MNHEY; CDR2 reads SMNVEV (reference sequence). The CDR3 length is 16 residues. Trimming stripped 0 bases from V and 8 bases from J, with 17 bases between. This CDR3 is CASSLSMAGLLDEQFF. CDR3 coding DNA: TGTGCCAGCAGTTTATCGATGGCGGGGCTGCTTGATGAGCAGTTCTTC.

This sequence joins TRBV30 and TRBJ1-1; TRBD1 is a possible D gene (6 bases). Germline CDR1 reads GTSNPN; CDR2 reads SVGIG (reference sequence). The ends were cut back, 3 bases at V and 8 bases at J, with 10 bases in the middle. This CDR3 is built from 11 residues. The CDR3 region is CAWSQTGEAFF. CDR3 nucleotide sequence: TGTGCCTGGAGCCAAACAGGGGAAGCTTTCTTT.

The rearrangement links TRBV11-3 to TRBJ2-7, with TRBD1 matching over 7 bases. Germline V gene sequence: CDR1 SGHNT, CDR2 YENEEA. V lost 3 bases to trimming and J lost 7 bases; unmatched junction nucleotides: 9. This CDR3 comprises 14 residues. The CDR3 spells CASSLLQGSNEQYF. In DNA, the CDR3 is TGTGCCAGCAGCTTGTTACAGGGGTCAAATGAGCAGTACTTC.

This clone appeared once. The V call is TRBV5-1, the J call TRBJ2-1, with 14 nucleotides matching TRBD2. After removal of 0 bases from V and 10 bases from J, the junction contained 12 bases not matched to a gene. The CDR3 contains 18 residues. CDR1 and CDR2 from the germline V gene are SGHRS and YFSETQ. The DNA of the CDR3 is TGCGCCAGCAGCTTGGAAGGACTAGCGGGAGGCCCCGGGTGGGAGCAGTTCTTC. As protein: CASSLEGLAGGPGWEQFF.

This sequence joins TRBV19 and TRBJ1-5; TRBD1 matches 10 bases. V lost 1 base and J lost 1; bases outside the gene matches: 1. Germline values: CDR1 LNHDA, CDR2 SQIVND (reference sequence). The CDR3 is made up of 16 amino acids. For the CDR3, the DNA is TGTGCCAGTAGTATAGGGGGACAGGGGAGCAATCAGCCCCAGCATTTT. As protein: CASSIGGQGSNQPQHF.

The CDR3 DNA reads as TGTGCCAGCAGCTTAGTGTCTAGCGGGTACAATGAGCAGTTCTTC. This sequence encodes CASSLVSSGYNEQFF. This chain joins TRBV11-3 and TRBJ2-1; 8 bases map to TRBD2. CDR3 size: 15 residues. With 1 base clipped from V and 4 bases from J, the junction kept 3 bases outside the gene matches. Germline V lookup: CDR1 SGHNT, CDR2 YENEEA.

This rearrangement joins TRBV5-5 to TRBJ2-3, with 7 nucleotides matching TRBD1. The CDR3 length is 14 residues. V lost 7 bases, J lost 4 bases, and 9 bases stayed unmatched. Germline CDR1 and CDR2: SGHKS and YYEKEE (reference sequence). CDR3 residues: CASLTGTASDTQYF. The CDR3 region has the DNA TGTGCCAGCCTAACCGGGACAGCTTCAGATACGCAGTATTTT.

The rearrangement joins TRBV6-5 to TRBJ1-3; 9 positions match TRBD1. J lost 2 bases, V lost 6 bases, and 5 bases had no gene match. This CDR3 has 15 residues. The germline CDR1 and CDR2 sequences are MNHEY and SVGAGI. CDR3 sequence (DNA): TGTGCCAGCAGGAGACAGGGGGAGGCTGGAAACACCATATATTTT. Translated, it gives CASRRQGEAGNTIYF.

The genes are TRBV5-1 and TRBJ2-7; possibly TRBD1 for D (5 bases). The CDR3 is 14 residues long. V was clipped by 3 bases and J by 0 bases, with 10 bases between them. CDR1 and CDR2 (germline): SGHRS, YFSETQ. The CDR3 coding sequence is TGCGCCAGCAGCTCCCAGGGAAGCTCCTACGAGCAGTACTTC. This encodes CASSSQGSSYEQYF.

J is TRBJ2-7 and V is TRBV15; TRBD1 might be the D (5 bases). The length of the CDR3 is 15 residues. Germline V CDR1 and CDR2: LNHNV, YYDKDF (reference sequence). Trimming stripped 1 base from V and 3 bases from J, with 13 bases between. The DNA for the CDR3 is TGTGCCACCAGCAGAGGGGAACAGGCTTTCTACGAGCAGTACTTC. As protein: CATSRGEQAFYEQYF.

V gene TRBV5-1 combines with J gene TRBJ2-1; 16 bases are a match to TRBD2. Germline V gene data show CDR1 as SGHRS and CDR2 as YFSETQ. Trimming removed 4 bases from V and 3 bases from J; junction bases left unmatched: 7. The CDR3 extends over 18 amino acids. The CDR3 DNA reads TGCGCCAGCAGCCTGGGACTAGCGGGAGGGCCTGGCTACAATGAGCAGTTCTTC. Protein: CASSLGLAGGPGYNEQFF.

The chain carries TRBV10-1 and TRBJ1-5; a possible D gene is TRBD1 (5 bases). Deletions cut 3 bases from V and 7 bases from J, with 10 bases between. CDR3 size: 13 residues. The V gene's germline CDR1 is WNHNN and CDR2 SYGVQD (reference sequence). The DNA of the CDR3 is TGCGCCAGCAGTGACAGGGTCGGGCAGCCCCAGCATTTT. Its protein is CASSDRVGQPQHF.

The chain links TRBV5-6 to TRBJ1-5; D is perhaps TRBD1 (5 bases). CDR3 length equals 16 residues. Germline V gene lookup returns CDR1 SGHDT and CDR2 YYEEEE. V gave up 3 bases and J gave up 5 bases, with 18 bases separating them. DNA of the CDR3: TGTGCCAGCAGCTCCGCCGGGACTCGTATTGATCAGCCCCAGCATTTT. Encoded protein: CASSSAGTRIDQPQHF.

For the CDR3, the DNA is TGTGCCAGCAGTGAGACGGGAGGGCCCGCAGATACGCAGTATTTT. Amino acids: CASSETGGPADTQYF. The chain uses TRBV6-4 and TRBJ2-3; 8 bases match TRBD2. CDR1 and CDR2 (germline): MRHNA, SNTAGT. The CDR3 has 15 amino acids. V lost 3 bases, J lost 4 bases, and 6 bases stayed unmatched.

This chain uses TRBV4-1 with TRBJ1-4; 9 nucleotides match TRBD1. The germline gives CDR1 MGHRA, CDR2 YSYEKL. The ends lost 3 bases at V and 0 bases at J; junction bases unmatched: 5. CDR3 length: 17 residues. In DNA form, the CDR3 reads TGCGCCAGCAGCCAGATGGGACAGGGTTCAACTAATGAAAAACTGTTTTTT. Amino acid sequence: CASSQMGQGSTNEKLFF.

The chain employs TRBV4-1 and TRBJ2-7; TRBD2 might be the D (5 bases). Trimming removed 1 base from V and 6 bases from J, with 13 bases in between. This CDR3 has 14 residues. Looked up from germline, CDR1 is MGHRA and CDR2 is YSYEKL. The CDR3 DNA sequence: TGCGCCAGCAGCCAAGGGAGGACGGTGGGCGAGCAGTACTTC. Translating gives CASSQGRTVGEQYF.

The rearrangement links TRBV5-8 to TRBJ2-3; D perhaps matches TRBD2 (5 bases). V lost 1 base and J 0 bases, leaving 6 bases between the germline ends. This CDR3 has 14 residues. Germline lookup yields CDR1 SGHTS and CDR2 YDEGEE. The CDR3 bases are TGTGCCAGCAGCTTGCGGGGAAGCACAGATACGCAGTATTTT. It encodes CASSLRGSTDTQYF. Based on the CDR3 plus reference TRBV5-8 and TRBJ2-3, the full variable domain is EAGVTQSPTHLIKTRGQQATLRCSPISGHTSVYWYQQALGLGLQFLLWYDEGEERNRGNFPPRFSGRQFPNYSSELNVNALELEDSALYLCASSLRGSTDTQYFGPGTRLTVL.

The chain links TRBV18 to TRBJ2-2; D ambiguous. Trimming removed 7 bases at V and 6 bases at J, with 18 bases between. The V gene's germline CDR1 is KGHSH and CDR2 LQKENI. The CDR3 has 15 residues. CDR3: CASFEGLGSAGELFF. The CDR3 DNA sequence: TGTGCCAGCTTTGAAGGCCTCGGAAGCGCCGGGGAGCTGTTTTTT.

The chain combines TRBV4-1 with TRBJ2-2; TRBD1 might be the D (5 bases). The CDR3 sequence is 14 residues long. Germline CDR1 and CDR2: MGHRA and YSYEKL. V lost 6 bases and J lost 4, with 12 bases in between. This CDR3 is CASRQYQGTGELFF. The CDR3, as DNA: TGCGCCAGCAGGCAATACCAGGGCACCGGGGAGCTGTTTTTT.

The chain joins TRBV5-1 to TRBJ2-5; maybe TRBD2 (7 bases). This CDR3 has 15 amino acids. Trimming cost V 0 bases and J 5 bases, with 14 bases left between them. In germline, CDR1 is SGHRS, CDR2 YFSETQ. In DNA, the CDR3 is TGCGCCAGCAGCTTGGCGGGGGGCAAAGGGGAGACCCAGTACTTC. This translates into CASSLAGGKGETQYF.